This T cell receptor beta chain was captured by sequencing in a study of blood T cell repertoires in COVID-19. Method: immunoSEQ multiplex PCR; TCRdb's copy keeps in-frame clones and lacks some. The sample lists under 75,000 clones, roughly three quarters seen once, with around 5.8% in the top ten. This clone has just one count. The sequenced material came from peripheral blood. The TCR was taken from a woman between 65 and 79 years old with acute or convalescent COVID-19.

The CDR3 protein is CASRDRVSYNEQFF. In DNA form, the CDR3 reads TGTGCCAGCAGGGACAGGGTCTCCTACAATGAGCAGTTCTTC. The J gene is TRBJ2-1, the V gene TRBV11-1, with TRBD1 identical over 8 bases. The trim removed 6 bases at V and 0 bases at J, leaving 1 base unmatched. CDR3 size: 14 residues. Germline CDR1 reads SGHAT; CDR2 reads FQDESV (reference sequence).